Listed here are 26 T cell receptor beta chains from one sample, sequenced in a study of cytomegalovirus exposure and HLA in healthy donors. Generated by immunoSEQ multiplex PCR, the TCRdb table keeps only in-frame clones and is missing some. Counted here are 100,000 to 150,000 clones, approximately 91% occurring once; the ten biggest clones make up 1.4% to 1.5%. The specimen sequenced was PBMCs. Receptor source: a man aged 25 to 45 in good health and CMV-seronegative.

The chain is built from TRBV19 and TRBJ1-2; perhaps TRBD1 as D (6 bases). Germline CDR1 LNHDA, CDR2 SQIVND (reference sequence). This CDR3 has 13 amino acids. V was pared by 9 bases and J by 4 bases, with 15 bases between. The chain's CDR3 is CASQPQGAYGYTF. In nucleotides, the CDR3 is TGTGCCAGCCAACCACAGGGAGCCTATGGCTACACCTTC. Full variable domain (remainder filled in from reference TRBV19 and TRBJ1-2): DGGITQSPKYLFRKEGQNVTLSCEQNLNHDAMYWYRQDPGQGLRLIYYSQIVNDFQKGDIAEGYSVSREKKESFPLTVTSAQKNPTAFYLCASQPQGAYGYTFGSGTRLTVV.

The CDR3 protein is CASRHYFASYNEQFF. CDR3 in DNA: TGTGCCAGCAGACACTACTTCGCGAGCTACAATGAGCAGTTCTTC. This rearrangement joins TRBV7-9 to TRBJ2-1, with D uncertain. The V gene lost 6 bases and the J gene lost 3 bases, with 15 bases spanning the gap. Germline V CDR1 and CDR2: SEHNR, FQNEAQ (reference sequence). The CDR3 runs 15 residues. Combining the CDR3 with reference TRBV7-9 and TRBJ2-1 gives the whole variable domain DTGVSQNPRHKITKRGQNVTFRCDPISEHNRLYWYRQTLGQGPEFLTYFQNEAQLEKSRLLSDRFSAERPKGSFSTLEIQRTEQGDSAMYLCASRHYFASYNEQFFGPGTRLTVL.

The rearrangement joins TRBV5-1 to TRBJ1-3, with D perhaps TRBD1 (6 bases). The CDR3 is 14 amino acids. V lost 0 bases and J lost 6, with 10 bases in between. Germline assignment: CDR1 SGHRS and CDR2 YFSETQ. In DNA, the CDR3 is TGCGCCAGCAGCTTGGAAGGACAGATAAACACCATATATTTT. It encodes CASSLEGQINTIYF.

As DNA, the CDR3 is TGTGCCAGCAGCTTAGGGGGGACAGGACCTAACTATGGCTACACCTTC. It specifies CASSLGGTGPNYGYTF. The rearrangement links TRBV11-3 to TRBJ1-2, with 8 bases lining up with TRBD1. Germline V gene data show CDR1 as SGHNT and CDR2 as YENEEA. This CDR3 spans 16 amino acids. V was pared by 1 base and J by 0 bases, with 4 bases of the junction left unmatched. Supplemented by reference TRBV11-3 and TRBJ1-2, the full variable domain reads EAGVVQSPRYKIIEKKQPVAFWCNPISGHNTLYWYLQNLGQGPELLIRYENEEAVDDSQLPKDRFSAERLKGVDSTLKIQPAELGDSAVYLCASSLGGTGPNYGYTFGSGTRLTVV.

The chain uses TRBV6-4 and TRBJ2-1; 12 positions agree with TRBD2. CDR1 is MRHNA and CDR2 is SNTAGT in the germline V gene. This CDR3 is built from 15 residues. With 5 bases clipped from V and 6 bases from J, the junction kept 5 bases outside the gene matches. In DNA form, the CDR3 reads TGTGCCAGCAGTTCGACTAGCGGGAGAGGCAATGAGCAGTTCTTC. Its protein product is CASSSTSGRGNEQFF.

The CDR3 DNA reads as TGTGCCAGCAGCCCCTCAGGGGTCGGTACTGAAGCTTTCTTT. Amino acids: CASSPSGVGTEAFF. The rearrangement uses TRBV9 and TRBJ1-1; D is perhaps TRBD1 (6 bases). This CDR3 region has 14 residues. In germline, CDR1 is SGDLS, CDR2 YYNGEE. Trimming removed 4 bases from V and 5 bases from J, with 15 bases in between.

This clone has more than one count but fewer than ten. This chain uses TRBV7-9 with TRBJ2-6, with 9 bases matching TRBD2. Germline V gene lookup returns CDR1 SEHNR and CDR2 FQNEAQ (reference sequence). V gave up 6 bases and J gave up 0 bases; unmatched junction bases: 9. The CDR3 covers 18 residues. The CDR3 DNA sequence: TGTGCCAGCAGGCCTCGAGCGGGAGGCCGCTCTGGGGCCAACGTCCTGACTTTC. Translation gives CASRPRAGGRSGANVLTF.

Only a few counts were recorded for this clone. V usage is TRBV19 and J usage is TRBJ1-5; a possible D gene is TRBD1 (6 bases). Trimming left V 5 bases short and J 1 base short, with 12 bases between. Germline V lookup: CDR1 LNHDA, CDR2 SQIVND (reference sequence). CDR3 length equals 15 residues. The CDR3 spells CASSPRTVSNQPQHF. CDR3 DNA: TGTGCCAGTAGTCCAAGGACAGTAAGCAATCAGCCCCAGCATTTT. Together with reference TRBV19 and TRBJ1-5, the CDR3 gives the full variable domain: DGGITQSPKYLFRKEGQNVTLSCEQNLNHDAMYWYRQDPGQGLRLIYYSQIVNDFQKGDIAEGYSVSREKKESFPLTVTSAQKNPTAFYLCASSPRTVSNQPQHFGDGTRLSIL.

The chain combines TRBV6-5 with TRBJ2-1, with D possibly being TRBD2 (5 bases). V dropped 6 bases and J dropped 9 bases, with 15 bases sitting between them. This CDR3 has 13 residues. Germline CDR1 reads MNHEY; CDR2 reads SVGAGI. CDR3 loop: CASRTALGGEQFF. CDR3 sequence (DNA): TGTGCCAGCAGAACCGCTTTAGGAGGTGAGCAGTTCTTC.

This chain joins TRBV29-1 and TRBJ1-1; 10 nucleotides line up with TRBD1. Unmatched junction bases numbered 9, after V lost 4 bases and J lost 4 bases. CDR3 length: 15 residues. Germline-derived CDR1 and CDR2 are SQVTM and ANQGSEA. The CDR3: CSVVGTGAQATEAFF. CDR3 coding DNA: TGCAGCGTTGTTGGGACAGGGGCGCAGGCCACTGAAGCTTTCTTT.

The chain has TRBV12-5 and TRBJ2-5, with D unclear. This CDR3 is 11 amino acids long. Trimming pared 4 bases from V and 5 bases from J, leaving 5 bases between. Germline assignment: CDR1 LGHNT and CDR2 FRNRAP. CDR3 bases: TGTGCTAGTGGTTCCCGGGAGACCCAGTACTTC. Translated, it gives CASGSRETQYF.

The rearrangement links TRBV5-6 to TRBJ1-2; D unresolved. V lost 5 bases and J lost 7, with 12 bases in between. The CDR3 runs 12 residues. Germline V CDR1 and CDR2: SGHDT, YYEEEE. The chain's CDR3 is CASRLRLAGYTF. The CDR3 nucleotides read TGTGCCAGCAGATTGCGACTGGCTGGCTACACCTTC.

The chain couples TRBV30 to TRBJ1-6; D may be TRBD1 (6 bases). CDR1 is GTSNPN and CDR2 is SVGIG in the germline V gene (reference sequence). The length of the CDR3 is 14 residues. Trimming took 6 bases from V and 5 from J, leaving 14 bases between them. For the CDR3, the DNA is TGTGCCTGTCTGCAGGGGAAAAATAATTCACCCCTCCACTTT. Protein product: CACLQGKNNSPLHF.

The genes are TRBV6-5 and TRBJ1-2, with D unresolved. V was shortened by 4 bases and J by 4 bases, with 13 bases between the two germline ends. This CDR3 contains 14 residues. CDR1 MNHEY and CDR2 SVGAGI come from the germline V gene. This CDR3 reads CASSFTGLGYGYTF. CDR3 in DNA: TGTGCCAGCAGTTTCACTGGGCTCGGCTATGGCTACACCTTC.

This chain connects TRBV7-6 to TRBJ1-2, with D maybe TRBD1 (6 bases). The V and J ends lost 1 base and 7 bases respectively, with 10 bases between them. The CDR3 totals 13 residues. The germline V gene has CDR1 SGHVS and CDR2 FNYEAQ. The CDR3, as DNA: TGTGCCAGCAGCTTAGGGCAGGGGTTTGGCTACACCTTC. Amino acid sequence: CASSLGQGFGYTF.

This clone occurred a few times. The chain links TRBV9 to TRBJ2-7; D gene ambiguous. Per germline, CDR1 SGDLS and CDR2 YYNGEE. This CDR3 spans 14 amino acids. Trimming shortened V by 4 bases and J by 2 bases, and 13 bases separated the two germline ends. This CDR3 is CASSPSIQAYEQYF. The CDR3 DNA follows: TGTGCCAGCAGCCCCTCGATACAAGCCTACGAGCAGTACTTC.

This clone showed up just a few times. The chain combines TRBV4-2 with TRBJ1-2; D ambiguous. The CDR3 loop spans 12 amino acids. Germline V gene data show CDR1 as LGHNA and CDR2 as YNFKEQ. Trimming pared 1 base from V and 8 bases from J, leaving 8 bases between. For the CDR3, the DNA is TGTGCCAGCAGCCAAGGCGACTGGGGCTACACCTTC. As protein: CASSQGDWGYTF.

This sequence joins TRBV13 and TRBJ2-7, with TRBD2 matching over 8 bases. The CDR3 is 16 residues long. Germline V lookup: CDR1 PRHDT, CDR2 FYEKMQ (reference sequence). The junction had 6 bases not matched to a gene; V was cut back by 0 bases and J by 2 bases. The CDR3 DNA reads TGTGCCAGCAGCTTAGGGCTAGCGGGTCGGACCTACGAGCAGTACTTC. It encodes CASSLGLAGRTYEQYF.

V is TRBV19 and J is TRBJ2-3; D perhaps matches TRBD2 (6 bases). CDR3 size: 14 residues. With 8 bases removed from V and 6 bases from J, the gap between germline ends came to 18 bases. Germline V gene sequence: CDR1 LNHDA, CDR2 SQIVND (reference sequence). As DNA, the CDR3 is TGTGCCAGTCGAAGAGGAGCGGAGGGGGATACGCAGTATTTT. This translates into CASRRGAEGDTQYF.

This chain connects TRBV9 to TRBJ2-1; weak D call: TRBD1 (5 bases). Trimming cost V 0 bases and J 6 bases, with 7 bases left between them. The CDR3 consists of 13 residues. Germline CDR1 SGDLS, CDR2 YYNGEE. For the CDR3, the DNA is TGTGCCAGCAGCGTAGCTCAGGGCAATGAGCAGTTCTTC. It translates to CASSVAQGNEQFF.

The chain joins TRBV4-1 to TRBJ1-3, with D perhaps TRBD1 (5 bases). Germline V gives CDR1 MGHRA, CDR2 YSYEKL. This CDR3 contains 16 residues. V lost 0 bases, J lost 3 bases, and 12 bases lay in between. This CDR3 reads CASSQEGTVVGNTIYF. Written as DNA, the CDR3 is TGCGCCAGCAGCCAAGAGGGGACTGTGGTTGGAAACACCATATATTTT.

The CDR3, as DNA: TGCGCCAGCAGCTCCCCGTCTAGCGGATACCAAGAGACCCAGTACTTC. Translating it yields CASSSPSSGYQETQYF. The chain is built from TRBV5-1 and TRBJ2-5, with TRBD2 matching over 7 bases. J lost 0 bases, V lost 3 bases, and 8 bases had no gene match. This CDR3 comprises 16 residues. Germline V gene data show CDR1 as SGHRS and CDR2 as YFSETQ.

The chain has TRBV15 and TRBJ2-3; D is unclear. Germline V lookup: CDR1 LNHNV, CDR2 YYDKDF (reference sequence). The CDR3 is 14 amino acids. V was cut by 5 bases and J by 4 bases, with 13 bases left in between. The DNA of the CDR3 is TGTGCCACCAGCTATGTTGGAGCCCCAGATACGCAGTATTTT. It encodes CATSYVGAPDTQYF.

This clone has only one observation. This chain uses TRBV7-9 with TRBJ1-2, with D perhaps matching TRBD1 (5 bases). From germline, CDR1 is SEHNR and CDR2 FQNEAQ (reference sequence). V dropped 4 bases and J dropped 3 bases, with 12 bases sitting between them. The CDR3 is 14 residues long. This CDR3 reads CASSSGGVDYGYTF. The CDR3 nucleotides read TGTGCCAGCAGCTCCGGGGGAGTCGACTATGGCTACACCTTC.

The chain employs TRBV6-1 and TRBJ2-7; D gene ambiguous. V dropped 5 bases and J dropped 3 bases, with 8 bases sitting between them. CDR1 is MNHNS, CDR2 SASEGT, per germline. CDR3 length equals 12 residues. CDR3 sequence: CASSQALYEQYF. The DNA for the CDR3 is TGTGCCAGCAGTCAGGCCCTCTACGAGCAGTACTTC.

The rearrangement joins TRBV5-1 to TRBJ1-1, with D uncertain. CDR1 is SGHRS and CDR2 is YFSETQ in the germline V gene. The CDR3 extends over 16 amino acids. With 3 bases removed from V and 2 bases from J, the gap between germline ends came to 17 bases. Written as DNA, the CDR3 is TGCGCCAGCAGCTCGGGTGGAGAAGGGAGAAACACTGAAGCTTTCTTT. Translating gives CASSSGGEGRNTEAFF.